Listed below are T cell receptor beta chains from one sample, sequenced in a study of molecular identifiers for immune sequencing clone quantification. Using its own MiXCR run on the PCR reads, TCRdb lists one record per CDR3 protein. This sample has under 600,000 distinct CDR3 sequences; around 23% occur once, and the top ten carry about 0.75%. The specimen sequenced was naive CD8+ T cells from blood, with Jurkat cell RNA spiked in. The receptor source for this set is a human donor in good health. Some libraries in this study had Jurkat cell RNA spiked in. Each CDR3 is given with its conserved first and last residue. Each record gives: D gene, V gene, J gene, clone size, CDR3 protein, CDR3 DNA. D genes are given only for firm matches. Clone size is given for some rows only: seen once, a few or many times, or a class if the clone is expanded.

d_call: TRBD2
v_call: TRBV28
j_call: TRBJ2-1
clone_size: NA
cdr3_aa: CAGSSRLAAIANEQFF
cdr3_nt: TGTGCCGGCAGTTCCAGACTAGCGGCCATAGCCAATGAGCAGTTCTTC

d_call: NA
v_call: TRBV7-6
j_call: TRBJ1-1
clone_size: many
cdr3_aa: CASSSGTNTEAFF
cdr3_nt: TGTGCCAGCAGCTCAGGGACGAACACTGAAGCTTTCTTT

d_call: NA
v_call: TRBV19
j_call: TRBJ2-7
clone_size: NA
cdr3_aa: CASSIGGFREQYF
cdr3_nt: TGTGCCAGTAGTATTGGAGGGTTTCGGGAGCAGTACTTC

d_call: NA
v_call: TRBV11-3
j_call: TRBJ1-1
clone_size: few
cdr3_aa: CASSPSRGEGTSEAFF
cdr3_nt: TGTGCCAGCAGCCCGAGTAGGGGCGAAGGAACCTCTGAAGCTTTCTTT

d_call: NA
v_call: TRBV7-9
j_call: TRBJ2-5
clone_size: few
cdr3_aa: CASSFLGGETQYF
cdr3_nt: TGTGCCAGCAGCTTTTTAGGTGGAGAGACCCAGTACTTC

d_call: NA
v_call: TRBV28
j_call: TRBJ2-7
clone_size: few
cdr3_aa: CASIRRGGNPYEQYF
cdr3_nt: TGTGCCAGCATCCGCCGGGGCGGGAACCCCTACGAGCAGTACTTC

d_call: TRBD1
v_call: TRBV9
j_call: TRBJ1-2
clone_size: NA
cdr3_aa: CASSTTKLGQGGLWGYTF
cdr3_nt: TGTGCCAGCAGCACTACCAAACTTGGACAGGGAGGGCTGTGGGGCTACACCTTC

d_call: TRBD1
v_call: TRBV6-1
j_call: TRBJ1-1
clone_size: many
cdr3_aa: CASSKQGTQAFF
cdr3_nt: TGTGCCAGCAGTAAACAGGGGACTCAAGCTTTCTTT

d_call: NA
v_call: TRBV5-4
j_call: TRBJ2-3
clone_size: many
cdr3_aa: CASSFSGAHTDTQYF
cdr3_nt: TGTGCCAGCAGCTTCTCAGGGGCCCACACAGATACGCAGTATTTT

d_call: NA
v_call: TRBV7-9
j_call: TRBJ1-3
clone_size: many
cdr3_aa: CASSQDIVSGNTIYF
cdr3_nt: TGTGCCAGCAGCCAAGACATCGTCTCTGGAAACACCATATATTTT

d_call: NA
v_call: TRBV29-1
j_call: TRBJ2-2
clone_size: many
cdr3_aa: CSVEDPNGELFF
cdr3_nt: TGCAGCGTTGAAGATCCCAACGGGGAGCTGTTTTTT

d_call: NA
v_call: TRBV7-9
j_call: TRBJ2-7
clone_size: few
cdr3_aa: CASSQNYYEQYF
cdr3_nt: TGTGCCAGCAGCCAGAACTACTACGAGCAGTACTTC

d_call: NA
v_call: TRBV4-1
j_call: TRBJ1-6
clone_size: many
cdr3_aa: CASNQGSFDSPLHF
cdr3_nt: TGCGCCAGCAACCAGGGCTCCTTTGATTCACCCCTCCACTTT

d_call: NA
v_call: TRBV27
j_call: TRBJ1-5
clone_size: many
cdr3_aa: CASSLDRANQPQHF
cdr3_nt: TGTGCCAGCAGTTTAGATCGTGCCAATCAGCCCCAGCATTTT

d_call: NA
v_call: TRBV6-6
j_call: TRBJ2-2
clone_size: few
cdr3_aa: CASSYVNGELFF
cdr3_nt: TGTGCCAGCAGTTACGTGAACGGGGAGCTGTTTTTT

d_call: TRBD2
v_call: TRBV4-1
j_call: TRBJ2-4
clone_size: few
cdr3_aa: CASSQYSGGALNIQYF
cdr3_nt: TGCGCCAGCAGCCAATACAGCGGGGGGGCTTTAAACATTCAGTACTTC

d_call: NA
v_call: TRBV5-6
j_call: TRBJ2-5
clone_size: many
cdr3_aa: CASSLGLAYF
cdr3_nt: TGTGCCAGCAGCTTGGGGCTAGCATACTTC

d_call: NA
v_call: TRBV6-1
j_call: TRBJ2-7
clone_size: few
cdr3_aa: CASSEARSVDYEQYF
cdr3_nt: TGTGCCAGCAGTGAAGCGCGGTCGGTCGACTACGAGCAGTACTTC

d_call: NA
v_call: TRBV29-1
j_call: TRBJ1-1
clone_size: once
cdr3_aa: CSAQPLAGMNTEAFF
cdr3_nt: TGCAGCGCCCAGCCCCTTGCAGGTATGAACACTGAAGCTTTCTTT

d_call: NA
v_call: TRBV6-2/TRBV6-3
j_call: TRBJ2-3
clone_size: NA
cdr3_aa: CASSTLALGTDTQYF
cdr3_nt: TGTGCCAGCAGTACCCTGGCATTGGGGACAGATACGCAGTATTTT

d_call: NA
v_call: TRBV12-3/TRBV12-4
j_call: TRBJ2-3
clone_size: many
cdr3_aa: CASSAAGTTDTQYF
cdr3_nt: TGTGCCAGCAGTGCCGCGGGGACAACAGATACGCAGTATTTT

d_call: NA
v_call: TRBV19
j_call: TRBJ2-5
clone_size: NA
cdr3_aa: CASSIDFSRVGTQYF
cdr3_nt: TGTGCCAGTAGTATAGATTTTTCCAGAGTTGGGACCCAGTACTTC

d_call: NA
v_call: TRBV19
j_call: TRBJ2-5
clone_size: NA
cdr3_aa: CASSITSRGRRIQETQYF
cdr3_nt: TGTGCCAGTAGTATCACGTCTCGAGGCAGGAGAATCCAAGAGACCCAGTACTTC

d_call: NA
v_call: TRBV20-1
j_call: TRBJ2-5
clone_size: few
cdr3_aa: CSARTGTFQETQYF
cdr3_nt: TGCAGTGCTAGGACGGGGACATTCCAAGAGACCCAGTACTTC

d_call: TRBD1
v_call: TRBV28
j_call: TRBJ2-5
clone_size: NA
cdr3_aa: CASSFRGIGTGQETQYF
cdr3_nt: TGTGCCAGCAGTTTCCGAGGGATTGGGACAGGGCAAGAGACCCAGTACTTC

d_call: NA
v_call: TRBV30
j_call: TRBJ1-1
clone_size: few
cdr3_aa: CAWSAEDQRAFF
cdr3_nt: TGTGCCTGGAGTGCGGAGGACCAGAGGGCTTTCTTT

d_call: NA
v_call: TRBV27
j_call: TRBJ1-1
clone_size: NA
cdr3_aa: CAPQGWDTEAFF
cdr3_nt: TGTGCTCCCCAGGGTTGGGACACTGAAGCTTTCTTT

d_call: TRBD1
v_call: TRBV2
j_call: TRBJ2-7
clone_size: once
cdr3_aa: CASSEVDRGQYEQYF
cdr3_nt: TGTGCCAGCAGTGAAGTGGACAGGGGGCAATACGAGCAGTACTTC

d_call: NA
v_call: TRBV10-3
j_call: TRBJ2-7
clone_size: many
cdr3_aa: CAISDPYEQYF
cdr3_nt: TGTGCCATCAGTGACCCCTACGAGCAGTACTTC

d_call: NA
v_call: TRBV5-6
j_call: TRBJ1-1
clone_size: NA
cdr3_aa: CASSLEGIDIMNTEAFF
cdr3_nt: TGTGCCAGCAGCTTGGAGGGGATTGATATCATGAACACTGAAGCTTTCTTT

d_call: NA
v_call: TRBV27
j_call: TRBJ1-1
clone_size: NA
cdr3_aa: CASSLSGPWYTEAFF
cdr3_nt: TGTGCCAGCAGTTTATCGGGACCTTGGTACACTGAAGCTTTCTTT

d_call: NA
v_call: TRBV7-9
j_call: TRBJ2-7
clone_size: many
cdr3_aa: CASSPPQGGKGYEQYF
cdr3_nt: TGTGCCAGCAGCCCGCCCCAAGGCGGGAAGGGTTACGAGCAGTACTTC

d_call: NA
v_call: TRBV6-5
j_call: TRBJ2-7
clone_size: NA
cdr3_aa: CASSYAGTAYEQYF
cdr3_nt: TGTGCCAGCAGTTACGCGGGGACAGCCTACGAGCAGTACTTC

d_call: NA
v_call: TRBV5-6
j_call: TRBJ2-5
clone_size: NA
cdr3_aa: CASSTVVQETQYF
cdr3_nt: TGTGCCAGCAGCACGGTAGTCCAAGAGACCCAGTACTTC

d_call: NA
v_call: TRBV19
j_call: TRBJ1-1
clone_size: NA
cdr3_aa: CASSVSIAGSTEAFF
cdr3_nt: TGTGCCAGTAGTGTAAGTATTGCGGGGAGCACTGAAGCTTTCTTT

d_call: NA
v_call: TRBV20-1
j_call: TRBJ2-3
clone_size: many
cdr3_aa: CSVPPLGNLADTQYF
cdr3_nt: TGCAGTGTCCCCCCACTAGGAAATTTGGCAGATACGCAGTATTTT

d_call: NA
v_call: TRBV2
j_call: TRBJ1-1
clone_size: NA
cdr3_aa: CASSVSGLNAEAFF
cdr3_nt: TGTGCCAGCAGTGTTTCAGGCTTGAACGCTGAAGCTTTCTTT

d_call: NA
v_call: TRBV19
j_call: TRBJ2-7
clone_size: few
cdr3_aa: CASSIDGRAYEQYF
cdr3_nt: TGTGCCAGTAGTATCGATGGCAGGGCCTACGAGCAGTACTTC

d_call: NA
v_call: TRBV29-1
j_call: TRBJ2-5
clone_size: NA
cdr3_aa: CSVGSGYQETQYF
cdr3_nt: TGCAGCGTTGGGAGCGGATACCAAGAGACCCAGTACTTC

d_call: NA
v_call: TRBV25-1
j_call: TRBJ1-4
clone_size: NA
cdr3_aa: CASSGTGVIANEKLFF
cdr3_nt: TGTGCCAGCAGTGGAACTGGGGTGATCGCTAATGAAAAACTGTTTTTT

d_call: NA
v_call: TRBV30
j_call: TRBJ2-7
clone_size: NA
cdr3_aa: CARSVTGNEQYF
cdr3_nt: TGTGCCCGGAGTGTAACAGGGAACGAGCAGTACTTC

d_call: NA
v_call: TRBV29-1
j_call: TRBJ2-3
clone_size: many
cdr3_aa: CSVVAYTQYF
cdr3_nt: TGCAGCGTTGTGGCGTATACGCAGTATTTT

d_call: TRBD2
v_call: TRBV7-2
j_call: TRBJ2-5
clone_size: once
cdr3_aa: CASSLLRGNQETQYF
cdr3_nt: TGTGCCAGCAGCTTACTGCGGGGGAATCAGGAGACCCAGTACTTC

d_call: NA
v_call: TRBV6-1
j_call: TRBJ2-7
clone_size: many
cdr3_aa: CASSPNDGPYEQYF
cdr3_nt: TGTGCCAGCAGTCCAAATGACGGGCCCTACGAGCAGTACTTC

d_call: NA
v_call: TRBV21-1
j_call: TRBJ1-4
clone_size: few
cdr3_aa: CASSKGWKETEGEKLFF
cdr3_nt: TGTGCCAGCAGCAAAGGATGGAAAGAGACGGAGGGAGAAAAACTGTTTTTT

d_call: NA
v_call: TRBV10-3
j_call: TRBJ1-1
clone_size: few
cdr3_aa: CAISDGGFTEAFF
cdr3_nt: TGTGCCATCAGTGATGGGGGGTTCACTGAAGCTTTCTTT

d_call: NA
v_call: TRBV6-5
j_call: TRBJ2-7
clone_size: few
cdr3_aa: CASRSWGLATNYEQYF
cdr3_nt: TGTGCCAGCAGAAGTTGGGGTCTAGCGACTAACTACGAGCAGTACTTC

d_call: NA
v_call: TRBV7-9
j_call: TRBJ2-5
clone_size: few
cdr3_aa: CASSSRAFGGSQETQYF
cdr3_nt: TGTGCCAGCAGCTCAAGGGCCTTTGGAGGCTCACAAGAGACCCAGTACTTC

d_call: NA
v_call: TRBV6-1
j_call: TRBJ2-1
clone_size: NA
cdr3_aa: CASSVNRVNEQFF
cdr3_nt: TGTGCCAGCAGTGTAAACAGGGTAAATGAGCAGTTCTTC

d_call: NA
v_call: TRBV4-1
j_call: TRBJ1-2
clone_size: few
cdr3_aa: CASSERASNYGYTF
cdr3_nt: TGCGCCAGCAGCGAGAGGGCCAGCAACTATGGCTACACCTTC

d_call: NA
v_call: TRBV12-3/TRBV12-4
j_call: TRBJ2-7
clone_size: many
cdr3_aa: CASSLGAAGHEQYF
cdr3_nt: TGTGCCAGCAGTTTGGGTGCGGCAGGCCACGAGCAGTACTTC

d_call: NA
v_call: TRBV6-5
j_call: TRBJ1-1
clone_size: NA
cdr3_aa: CAGLVGGVGTEAFF
cdr3_nt: TGTGCCGGATTAGTTGGGGGGGTAGGTACTGAAGCTTTCTTT

d_call: NA
v_call: TRBV2
j_call: TRBJ1-4
clone_size: NA
cdr3_aa: CASVNIDNLDEKLFF
cdr3_nt: TGTGCCAGCGTAAACATAGACAATTTGGATGAAAAACTGTTTTTT

d_call: NA
v_call: TRBV9
j_call: TRBJ1-2
clone_size: few
cdr3_aa: CASSVGDANYGYTF
cdr3_nt: TGTGCCAGCAGCGTAGGGGATGCTAACTATGGCTACACCTTC